The 6 T cell receptor beta chains presented below share a single source sample, sequenced in a study of technical replicates of blood from a few donors. Only in-frame clones appear in the TCRdb table, and some are missing; sequencing was by immunoSEQ multiplex PCR. The table lists about 66,000 clones, 95% to 98% of them singletons. Source material: T cells isolated from PBMCs. Receptors were obtained from a human donor in good health.

The CDR3 DNA follows: TGTGCCAGCAGCTGGACTAGCGGAGATTGGGACGAGCAGTACTTC. It codes for CASSWTSGDWDEQYF. V usage is TRBV11-3 and J usage is TRBJ2-7; 10 nucleotides match TRBD2. Germline trimming cut 4 bases from V and 5 bases from J; bases unmatched to any gene: 8. The CDR3 loop spans 15 amino acids. Germline V CDR1 and CDR2: SGHNT, YENEEA.

The chain has TRBV28 and TRBJ2-1; D not resolved. From germline, CDR1 is MDHEN and CDR2 SYDVKM. V was pared by 6 bases and J by 2 bases, with 5 bases between. The CDR3 sequence is 12 residues long. The CDR3 nucleotides read TGTGCCAGCAGCCGAGCCTACAATGAGCAGTTCTTC. This sequence encodes CASSRAYNEQFF.

The V and J genes are TRBV6-5 and TRBJ2-3; TRBD2 matches at 9 bases. Germline V gene sequence: CDR1 MNHEY, CDR2 SVGAGI. The V gene end was trimmed by 0 bases and the J gene end by 6 bases; junction bases not matched to a gene: 7. The CDR3 extends over 16 amino acids. CDR3 amino acids: CASSYSGLAWGDTQYF. The CDR3 region has the DNA TGTGCCAGCAGTTACTCAGGACTAGCGTGGGGTGATACGCAGTATTTT.

The CDR3 reads CASSPALGSTEAFF. The CDR3 DNA follows: TGTGCCAGCAGCCCAGCCTTGGGCAGCACTGAAGCTTTCTTT. V is TRBV7-9 and J is TRBJ1-1; D is ambiguous. Trimming pared 5 bases from V and 4 bases from J, leaving 14 bases between. CDR3 length: 14 residues. Per germline, CDR1 SEHNR and CDR2 FQNEAQ (reference sequence). Variable domain in full (rest from reference TRBV7-9 and TRBJ1-1): DTGVSQNPRHKITKRGQNVTFRCDPISEHNRLYWYRQTLGQGPEFLTYFQNEAQLEKSRLLSDRFSAERPKGSFSTLEIQRTEQGDSAMYLCASSPALGSTEAFFGQGTRLTVV.

V and J are TRBV19 and TRBJ2-5; D perhaps matches TRBD2 (5 bases). Trimming removed 4 bases at V and 4 bases at J, with 13 bases between. This CDR3 comprises 14 residues. Germline loops: CDR1 LNHDA, CDR2 SQIVND (reference sequence). Here the CDR3 DNA reads TGTGCCAGTAGTACCCCTGGGGAGCGAGAGACCCAGTACTTC. This encodes CASSTPGERETQYF.

The chain is built from TRBV4-1 and TRBJ2-7; tentative D call: TRBD1 (5 bases). In germline, CDR1 is MGHRA, CDR2 YSYEKL. Trimming took 3 bases from V and 4 from J, leaving 13 bases between them. This CDR3 spans 14 amino acids. CDR3 amino acids: CASSHMTELYEQYF. The CDR3 DNA sequence: TGCGCCAGCAGCCATATGACAGAATTGTACGAGCAGTACTTC.